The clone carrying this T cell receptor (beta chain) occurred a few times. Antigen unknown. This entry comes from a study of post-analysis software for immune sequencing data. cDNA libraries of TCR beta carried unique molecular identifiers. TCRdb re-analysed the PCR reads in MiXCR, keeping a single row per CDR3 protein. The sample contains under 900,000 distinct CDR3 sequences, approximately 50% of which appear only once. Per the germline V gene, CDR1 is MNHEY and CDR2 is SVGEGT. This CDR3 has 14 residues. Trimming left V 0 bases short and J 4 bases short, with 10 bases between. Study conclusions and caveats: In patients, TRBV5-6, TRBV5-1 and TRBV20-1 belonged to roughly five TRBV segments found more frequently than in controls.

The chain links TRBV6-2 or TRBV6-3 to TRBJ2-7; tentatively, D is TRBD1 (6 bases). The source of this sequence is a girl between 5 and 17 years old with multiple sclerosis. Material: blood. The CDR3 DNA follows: TGTGCCAGCAGTTACTCCCCGGACAGATACGAGCAGTACTTC. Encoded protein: CASSYSPDRYEQYF.